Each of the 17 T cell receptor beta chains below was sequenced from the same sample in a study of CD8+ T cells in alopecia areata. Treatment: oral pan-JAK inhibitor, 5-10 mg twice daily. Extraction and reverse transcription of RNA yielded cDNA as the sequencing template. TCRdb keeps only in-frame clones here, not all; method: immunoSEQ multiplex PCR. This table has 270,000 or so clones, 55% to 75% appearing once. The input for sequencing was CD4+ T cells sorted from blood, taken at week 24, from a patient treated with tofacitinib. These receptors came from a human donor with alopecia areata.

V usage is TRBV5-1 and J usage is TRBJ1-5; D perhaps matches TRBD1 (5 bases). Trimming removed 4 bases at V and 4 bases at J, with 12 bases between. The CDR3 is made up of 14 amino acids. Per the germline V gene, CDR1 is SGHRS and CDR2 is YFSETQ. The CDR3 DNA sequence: TGCGCCAGCAGCCCCGGGACGGAGAATCAGCCCCAGCATTTT. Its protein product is CASSPGTENQPQHF. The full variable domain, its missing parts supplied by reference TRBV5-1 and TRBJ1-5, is KAGVTQTPRYLIKTRGQQVTLSCSPISGHRSVSWYQQTPGQGLQFLFEYFSETQRNKGNFPGRFSGRQFSNSRSEMNVSTLELGDSALYLCASSPGTENQPQHFGDGTRLSIL.

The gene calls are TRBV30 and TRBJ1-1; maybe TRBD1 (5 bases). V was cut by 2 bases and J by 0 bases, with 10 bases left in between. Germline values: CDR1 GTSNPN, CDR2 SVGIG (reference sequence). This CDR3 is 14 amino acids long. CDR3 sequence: CAWSPGRMNTEAFF. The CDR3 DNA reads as TGTGCCTGGAGTCCGGGACGGATGAACACTGAAGCTTTCTTT.

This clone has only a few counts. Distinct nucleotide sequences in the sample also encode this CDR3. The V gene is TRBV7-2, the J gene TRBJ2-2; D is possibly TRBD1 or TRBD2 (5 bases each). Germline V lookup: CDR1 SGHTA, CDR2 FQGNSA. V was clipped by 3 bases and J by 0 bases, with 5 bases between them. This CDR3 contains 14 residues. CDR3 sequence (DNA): TGTGCCAGCAGCTTGGGGGCGAACACCGGGGAGCTGTTTTTT. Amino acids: CASSLGANTGELFF.

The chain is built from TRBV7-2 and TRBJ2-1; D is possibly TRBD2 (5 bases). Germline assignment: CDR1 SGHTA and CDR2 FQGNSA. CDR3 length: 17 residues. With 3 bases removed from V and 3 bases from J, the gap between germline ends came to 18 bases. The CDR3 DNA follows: TGTGCCAGCAGCTTTCCGACCCGGGGTGTTGGCTACAATGAGCAGTTCTTC. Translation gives CASSFPTRGVGYNEQFF. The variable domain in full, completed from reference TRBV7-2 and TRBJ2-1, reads GAGVSQSPSNKVTEKGKDVELRCDPISGHTALYWYRQSLGQGLEFLIYFQGNSAPDKSGLPSDRFSAERTGGSVSTLTIQRTQQEDSAVYLCASSFPTRGVGYNEQFFGPGTRLTVL.

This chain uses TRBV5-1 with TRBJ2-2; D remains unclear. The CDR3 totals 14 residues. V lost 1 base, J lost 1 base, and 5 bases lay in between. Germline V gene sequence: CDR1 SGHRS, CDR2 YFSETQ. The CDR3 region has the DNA TGCGCCAGCAGCTTGTCGGGGAACACCGGGGAGCTGTTTTTT. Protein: CASSLSGNTGELFF.

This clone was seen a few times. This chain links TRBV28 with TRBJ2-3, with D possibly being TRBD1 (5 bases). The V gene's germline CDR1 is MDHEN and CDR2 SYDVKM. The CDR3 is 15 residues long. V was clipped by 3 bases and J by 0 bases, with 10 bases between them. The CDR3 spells CASSFFQGSTDTQYF. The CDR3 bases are TGTGCCAGCAGTTTTTTCCAGGGTAGCACAGATACGCAGTATTTT.

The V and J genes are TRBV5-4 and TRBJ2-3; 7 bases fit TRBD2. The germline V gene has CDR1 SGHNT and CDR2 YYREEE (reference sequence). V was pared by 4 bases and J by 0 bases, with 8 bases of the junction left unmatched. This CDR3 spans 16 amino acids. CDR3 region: CASSPRGSTSTDTQYF. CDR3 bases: TGTGCCAGCAGCCCGCGGGGGTCGACGAGCACAGATACGCAGTATTTT.

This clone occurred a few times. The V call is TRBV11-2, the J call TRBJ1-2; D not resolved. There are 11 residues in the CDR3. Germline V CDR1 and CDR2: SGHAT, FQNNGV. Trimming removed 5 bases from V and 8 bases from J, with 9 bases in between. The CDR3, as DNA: TGTGCCAGCAGCGCATTAGTGGGCTACACCTTC. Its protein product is CASSALVGYTF.

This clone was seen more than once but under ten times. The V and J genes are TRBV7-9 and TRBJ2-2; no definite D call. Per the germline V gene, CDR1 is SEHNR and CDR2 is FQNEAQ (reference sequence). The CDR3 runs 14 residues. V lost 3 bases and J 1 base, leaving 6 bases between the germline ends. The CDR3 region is CASSLRGNTGELFF. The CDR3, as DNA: TGTGCCAGCAGCTTGAGAGGGAACACCGGGGAGCTGTTTTTT.

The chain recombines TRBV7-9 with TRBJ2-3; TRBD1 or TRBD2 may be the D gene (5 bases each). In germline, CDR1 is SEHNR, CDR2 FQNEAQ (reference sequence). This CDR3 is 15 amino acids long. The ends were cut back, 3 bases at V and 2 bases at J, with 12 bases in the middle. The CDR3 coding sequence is TGTGCCAGCAGCTTGGGACGTTCCCCCACAGATACGCAGTATTTT. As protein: CASSLGRSPTDTQYF.

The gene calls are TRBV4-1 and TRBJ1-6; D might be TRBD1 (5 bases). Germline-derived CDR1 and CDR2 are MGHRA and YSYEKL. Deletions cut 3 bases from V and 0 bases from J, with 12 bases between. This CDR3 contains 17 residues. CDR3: CASSHGTGSSYNSPLHF. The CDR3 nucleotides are TGCGCCAGCAGCCATGGGACTGGGAGCTCCTATAATTCACCCCTCCACTTT.

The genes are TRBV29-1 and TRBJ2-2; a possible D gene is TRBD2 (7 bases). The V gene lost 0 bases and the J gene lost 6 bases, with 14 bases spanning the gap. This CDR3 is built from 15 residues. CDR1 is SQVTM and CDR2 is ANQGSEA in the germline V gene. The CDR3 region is CSVEDPRGAAGELFF. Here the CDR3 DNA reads TGCAGCGTTGAAGATCCACGGGGGGCGGCCGGGGAGCTGTTTTTT.

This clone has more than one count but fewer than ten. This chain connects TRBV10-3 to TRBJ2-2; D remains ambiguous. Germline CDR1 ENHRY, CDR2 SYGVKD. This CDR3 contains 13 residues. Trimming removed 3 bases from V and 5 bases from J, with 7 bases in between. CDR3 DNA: TGTGCCATCAGTGATGTGGGGACCGGGGAGCTGTTTTTT. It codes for CAISDVGTGELFF.

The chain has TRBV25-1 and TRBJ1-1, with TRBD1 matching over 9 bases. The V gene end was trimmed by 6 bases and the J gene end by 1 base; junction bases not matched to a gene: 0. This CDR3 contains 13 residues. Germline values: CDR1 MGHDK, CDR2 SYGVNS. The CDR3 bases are TGTGCCAGCAGGGGACAGGGGAACACTGAAGCTTTCTTT. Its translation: CASRGQGNTEAFF.

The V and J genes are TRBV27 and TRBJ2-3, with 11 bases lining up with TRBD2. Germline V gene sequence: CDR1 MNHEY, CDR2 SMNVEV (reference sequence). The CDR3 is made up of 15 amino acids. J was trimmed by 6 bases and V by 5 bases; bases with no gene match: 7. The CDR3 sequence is CASSPLAGGTDTQYF. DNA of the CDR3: TGTGCCAGCAGTCCGCTAGCGGGGGGAACGGATACGCAGTATTTT.

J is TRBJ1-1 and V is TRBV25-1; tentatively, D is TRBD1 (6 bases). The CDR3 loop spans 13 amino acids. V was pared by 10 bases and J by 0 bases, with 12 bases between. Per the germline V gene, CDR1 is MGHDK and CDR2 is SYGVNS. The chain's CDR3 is CATSGQMNTEAFF. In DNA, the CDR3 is TGTGCCACCAGCGGACAGATGAACACTGAAGCTTTCTTT.

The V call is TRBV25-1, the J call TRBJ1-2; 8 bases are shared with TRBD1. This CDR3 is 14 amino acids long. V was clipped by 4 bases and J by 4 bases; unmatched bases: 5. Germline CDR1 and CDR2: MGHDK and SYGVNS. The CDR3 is CASSASGQGYGYTF. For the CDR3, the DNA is TGTGCCAGCAGTGCCAGCGGACAGGGCTATGGCTACACCTTC.